This TCR beta chain derives from a study of regulatory T cells in long-lasting Graves disease. Overall study results and limits: Shared public clonotypes totalled 2,500 to 3,500 in persistent patients, compared with about 970 in new patients.

This CDR3 is 15 amino acids long. The germline V gene has CDR1 ENHRY and CDR2 SYGVKD. With 4 bases removed from V and 2 bases from J, the gap between germline ends came to 12 bases. TCR beta libraries were built with iRepertoire HTBI primers and Arm-PCR of CDR3 regions. TCRdb re-called the multiplex PCR reads with MiXCR, one entry per CDR3 protein. The sample lists 550,000 to 600,000 distinct CDR3 sequences, 16% occurring once. This clonotype was picked up a small number of times. The antigen is undetermined. Described time point: newly diagnosed GD, antithyroid drugs for less than 3 months. PBMCs provided the RNA from which the TCR library was made. These data were also filed under a second study, of T cells in Graves' hyperthyroidism and ophthalmopathy. From that second work: HTBI primers drove first-round RT-PCR of the TCR CDR3.

This receptor was obtained from a man aged 18 to 30 with Graves disease. The J gene is TRBJ1-5, the V gene TRBV10-3; maybe TRBD1 (5 bases). The starting material was peripheral blood mononuclear cells (PBMCs), obtained at new diagnosis, from a patient treated with antithyroid drugs. The CDR3 protein is CAISALGDGNQPQHF. The CDR3 DNA reads TGTGCCATCAGTGCACTAGGGGACGGCAATCAGCCCCAGCATTTT.